The 29 T cell receptor beta chains reported below all come from one sample, sequenced in a study of CD8+ T cells in alopecia areata. The sequencing template was cDNA reverse transcribed from extracted RNA. The assay was immunoSEQ multiplex PCR, and TCRdb's table has in-frame clones only and misses some. This table holds some 130,000 clones, over 50% found once. The specimen was CD4+ T cells sorted from blood, collected at week 0. All receptors come from a human donor with alopecia areata.

This clone was counted once. The gene calls are TRBV5-4 and TRBJ2-7; D is unclear. Trimming stripped 3 bases from V and 2 bases from J, with 12 bases between. This CDR3 has 14 residues. Germline-derived CDR1 and CDR2 are SGHNT and YYREEE (reference sequence). The chain's CDR3 is CASSSQTQTYEQYF. DNA of the CDR3: TGTGCCAGCAGCTCCCAAACCCAAACCTACGAGCAGTACTTC.

The chain uses TRBV19 and TRBJ2-4; D assignment may be TRBD1 or TRBD2 (5 bases each). The ends were cut back, 6 bases at V and 0 bases at J, with 18 bases in the middle. This CDR3 comprises 17 residues. Germline V gene sequence: CDR1 LNHDA, CDR2 SQIVND (reference sequence). This chain's CDR3 is CASSGTGLTLAKNIQYF. The CDR3 DNA reads as TGTGCCAGTAGCGGGACGGGCCTGACCTTAGCCAAAAACATTCAGTACTTC.

The J gene is TRBJ1-2, the V gene TRBV27; TRBD1 might be the D (6 bases). This CDR3 contains 19 residues. V lost 5 bases, J lost 5 bases, and 30 bases lay in between. Germline CDR1 MNHEY, CDR2 SMNVEV (reference sequence). CDR3 nucleotide sequence: TGTGCCAGCAGTCACTACGCCCATTTACCGGACAGCTCCAAATATGGCTACACCTTC. Translation: CASSHYAHLPDSSKYGYTF.

The chain recombines TRBV7-3 with TRBJ1-6; D is uncertain. There are 13 residues in the CDR3. The ends were cut back, 3 bases at V and 10 bases at J, with 10 bases in the middle. The germline V gene has CDR1 SGHTA and CDR2 FQGTGA. The CDR3 is CASSFEGYSPLHF. In nucleotides, the CDR3 is TGTGCCAGCAGCTTCGAAGGGTACTCACCCCTCCACTTT. The whole variable domain, remainder taken from reference TRBV7-3 and TRBJ1-6, is GAGVSQTPSNKVTEKGKYVELRCDPISGHTALYWYRQSLGQGPEFLIYFQGTGAADDSGLPNDRFFAVRPEGSVSTLKIQRTERGDSAVYLCASSFEGYSPLHFGNGTRLTVT.

The chain combines TRBV4-3 with TRBJ2-1, with TRBD2 matching over 13 bases. The V segment lost 2 bases and the J segment 5 bases; nucleotides outside the gene matches: 6. CDR3 length equals 17 residues. Germline CDR1 and CDR2: LGHNA and YSLEER. Here the CDR3 reads CASSQSGLAGIHNEQFF. For the CDR3, the DNA is TGCGCCAGCAGCCAATCGGGACTAGCGGGGATACACAATGAGCAGTTCTTC.

The rearrangement links TRBV7-2 to TRBJ1-6; D is uncertain. Germline CDR1 SGHTA, CDR2 FQGNSA. V lost 1 base and J lost 7, with 5 bases in between. The CDR3 runs 13 residues. The CDR3 loop is CASSLGANSPLHF. CDR3 nucleotides: TGTGCCAGCAGCTTAGGTGCGAATTCACCCCTCCACTTT.

This sequence joins TRBV5-1 and TRBJ2-7; TRBD2 is a possible D gene (5 bases). V was clipped by 6 bases and J by 1 base, with 20 bases between them. The CDR3 runs to 16 residues. Per the germline V gene, CDR1 is SGHRS and CDR2 is YFSETQ. The CDR3 loop is CASTRRPAVSSYEQYF. The CDR3, as DNA: TGCGCCAGCACCCGCCGGCCAGCGGTGAGTTCCTACGAGCAGTACTTC.

This chain joins TRBV7-6 and TRBJ2-6, with D perhaps assigned TRBD1 or TRBD2 (5 bases each). CDR1 SGHVS and CDR2 FNYEAQ come from the germline V gene. The length of the CDR3 is 18 residues. The V gene lost 3 bases and the J gene lost 0 bases, with 15 bases spanning the gap. CDR3 residues: CASSLGTGFRSGANVLTF. The CDR3 DNA reads as TGTGCCAGCAGCTTGGGGACGGGATTCCGCTCTGGGGCCAACGTCCTGACTTTC.

As to this clone: Since no conserved phenylalanine or tryptophan closes the CDR3, a read error is the likely cause. The chain carries TRBV6-5 and TRBJ2-7, with 7 bases identical to TRBD1. The trim removed 8 bases at V and 2 bases at J, leaving 9 bases unmatched. The CDR3 is 14 residues long. Germline assignment: CDR1 MNHEY and CDR2 SVGAGI. The CDR3 DNA follows: TGTGCCAGCCGCCGACAGGGTAAAGCCTACGAGCAGTACCTC. Its translation is CASRRQGKAYEQYL.

The chain employs TRBV4-2 and TRBJ2-7; perhaps D is TRBD1 or TRBD2 (5 bases each). CDR3 size: 16 residues. CDR1 is LGHNA, CDR2 YNFKEQ, per germline. The V end lost 4 bases, the J end lost 0 bases, and 16 bases lay between the germline ends. CDR3 sequence reads: CASSPSGTRSSYEQYF. The CDR3 nucleotides read TGTGCCAGCAGCCCGTCGGGGACGCGGAGCTCCTACGAGCAGTACTTC.

This chain uses TRBV4-1 with TRBJ2-6; D uncertain. The CDR3 loop spans 16 amino acids. Germline CDR1 MGHRA, CDR2 YSYEKL. V was cut by 1 base and J by 1 base, with 8 bases left in between. The DNA of the CDR3 is TGCGCCAGCAGCCAAGTTTTGATATCTGGGGCCAACGTCCTGACTTTC. It encodes CASSQVLISGANVLTF.

J is TRBJ2-5 and V is TRBV15; D uncertain. Trimming removed 0 bases from V and 6 bases from J, with 5 bases in between. The CDR3 loop spans 12 amino acids. Germline V CDR1 and CDR2: LNHNV, YYDKDF (reference sequence). The CDR3 nucleotides are TGTGCCACCAGCAGAGATTGGCAGACCCAGTACTTC. Translation gives CATSRDWQTQYF. Full variable domain (remainder filled in from reference TRBV15 and TRBJ2-5): DAMVIQNPRYQVTQFGKPVTLSCSQTLNHNVMYWYQQKSSQAPKLLFHYYDKDFNNEADTPDNFQSRRPNTSFCFLDIRSPGLGDTAMYLCATSRDWQTQYFGPGTRLLVL.

This chain joins TRBV5-1 and TRBJ1-5; the D is unclear. The germline CDR1 and CDR2 sequences are SGHRS and YFSETQ. The CDR3 length is 13 residues. V dropped 0 bases and J dropped 11 bases, with 12 bases sitting between them. The CDR3 nucleotides are TGCGCCAGCAGCTTGGGAGCCGAATCAGCCCAGCATTTT. Its translation: CASSLGAESAQHF.

The table lists this clone with a few counts. The chain is built from TRBV19 and TRBJ2-6, with D possibly being TRBD2 (6 bases). Looked up from germline, CDR1 is LNHDA and CDR2 is SQIVND (reference sequence). V was pared by 2 bases and J by 2 bases, with 22 bases between. This CDR3 contains 20 residues. CDR3 sequence reads: CASSILPGAGGYPGANVLTF. The CDR3 DNA is TGTGCCAGTAGTATACTACCAGGCGCCGGGGGATACCCTGGGGCCAACGTCCTGACTTTC.

This clone was detected a few times. J is TRBJ2-5 and V is TRBV7-3, with 10 bases that match TRBD2. Germline CDR1 and CDR2: SGHTA and FQGTGA. V shed 2 bases, J shed 2 bases, and the junction held 5 bases outside the gene matches. CDR3 size: 16 residues. In DNA, the CDR3 is TGTGCCAGCAGCTTAGGACGGACTAGCGGACAAGAGACCCAGTACTTC. Protein product: CASSLGRTSGQETQYF.

J is TRBJ2-1 and V is TRBV7-9; tentatively, D is TRBD1 (6 bases). Germline lookup yields CDR1 SEHNR and CDR2 FQNEAQ (reference sequence). The CDR3 length is 14 residues. Deletions cut 2 bases from V and 8 bases from J, with 13 bases between. The CDR3 here is CASSLRQDRYEQFF. For the CDR3, the DNA is TGTGCCAGCAGCTTAAGACAGGACCGGTATGAGCAGTTCTTC.

The J gene is TRBJ2-3, the V gene TRBV29-1, with D hard to call. The CDR3 runs 15 residues. V gave up 8 bases and J gave up 2 bases, with 20 bases separating them. The germline gives CDR1 SQVTM, CDR2 ANQGSEA. Here the CDR3 reads CSLMTGNGPTDTQYF. The CDR3 bases are TGCAGCCTCATGACCGGAAACGGACCCACAGATACGCAGTATTTT.

This clone has just a few counts. The genes are TRBV7-9 and TRBJ2-7; TRBD1 matches 7 bases. The J segment lost 0 bases and the V segment lost 1 base, leaving 3 bases of the junction unmatched. The CDR3 is made up of 15 amino acids. Germline V gene sequence: CDR1 SEHNR, CDR2 FQNEAQ (reference sequence). The DNA of the CDR3 is TGTGCCAGCAGCTTAGAAGACAGGGACTCCTACGAGCAGTACTTC. It is translated as CASSLEDRDSYEQYF. Using reference TRBV7-9 and TRBJ2-7 for the parts outside the CDR3, the full variable domain is DTGVSQNPRHKITKRGQNVTFRCDPISEHNRLYWYRQTLGQGPEFLTYFQNEAQLEKSRLLSDRFSAERPKGSFSTLEIQRTEQGDSAMYLCASSLEDRDSYEQYFGPGTRLTVT.

The chain is built from TRBV14 and TRBJ2-3, with TRBD1 as a possible D gene (7 bases). The V end was cut by 0 bases, the J end by 6 bases, with 19 bases between. The germline gives CDR1 SGHDN, CDR2 FVKESK. There are 17 residues in the CDR3. The CDR3 region is CASSQDWRDSMVDTQYF. For the CDR3, the DNA is TGTGCCAGCAGCCAAGATTGGAGGGACAGTATGGTCGATACGCAGTATTTT. The whole variable domain, filled in from reference TRBV14 and TRBJ2-3, reads EAGVTQFPSHSVIEKGQTVTLRCDPISGHDNLYWYRRVMGKEIKFLLHFVKESKQDESGMPNNRFLAERTGGTYSTLKVQPAELEDSGVYFCASSQDWRDSMVDTQYFGPGTRLTVL.

The gene calls are TRBV18 and TRBJ1-1; a possible D gene is TRBD1 (6 bases). CDR3 length: 15 residues. Deletions cut 0 bases from V and 3 bases from J, with 11 bases between. Germline values: CDR1 KGHSH, CDR2 LQKENI. CDR3 nucleotide sequence: TGTGCCAGCTCACCACCGCGGGGGGCGGACACTGAAGCTTTCTTT. Translated, it gives CASSPPRGADTEAFF.

The chain combines TRBV11-2 with TRBJ2-1; a possible D gene is TRBD1 (6 bases). The CDR3 length is 13 residues. Germline V CDR1 and CDR2: SGHAT, FQNNGV. Trimming took off 1 base at V and 6 bases at J, with 7 bases between the two ends. The CDR3 sequence: CASSLGGGNEQFF. Here the CDR3 DNA reads TGTGCCAGCAGCTTAGGAGGGGGCAATGAGCAGTTCTTC.

V gene TRBV5-1 combines with J gene TRBJ2-1, with D perhaps assigned TRBD1 or TRBD2 (5 bases each). V was pared by 0 bases and J by 1 base, with 14 bases between. The CDR3 covers 17 residues. Germline V gene sequence: CDR1 SGHRS, CDR2 YFSETQ. CDR3 DNA sequence: TGCGCCAGCAGCTTGGCCCCATGGGGGAGTTCCTACAATGAGCAGTTCTTC. Translation gives CASSLAPWGSSYNEQFF.

In this sample, this clone turned up a few times. CDR3: CASSFGGHNEQFF. As DNA, the CDR3 is TGTGCCAGCAGCTTCGGAGGGCACAATGAGCAGTTCTTC. V is TRBV7-2 and J is TRBJ2-1; D is perhaps TRBD2 (6 bases). The V gene lost 3 bases and the J gene lost 5 bases, with 8 bases spanning the gap. The CDR3 runs 13 residues. In germline, CDR1 is SGHTA, CDR2 FQGNSA.

The chain is built from TRBV4-3 and TRBJ1-5; D is undetermined. Germline values: CDR1 LGHNA, CDR2 YSLEER. V was cut by 1 base and J by 2 bases, with 6 bases left in between. The CDR3 is made up of 14 amino acids. CDR3 residues: CASSQVSGNQPQHF. The CDR3 coding sequence is TGCGCCAGCAGCCAAGTTTCAGGCAATCAGCCCCAGCATTTT.

The V call is TRBV11-3, the J call TRBJ2-2; no reliable D call. CDR1 is SGHNT and CDR2 is YENEEA in the germline V gene. This CDR3 is 13 amino acids long. Trimming stripped 6 bases from V and 3 bases from J, with 8 bases between. CDR3 protein: CASRFGDTGELFF. The CDR3 nucleotides read TGTGCCAGCAGGTTTGGGGACACCGGGGAGCTGTTTTTT.

V is TRBV4-1 and J is TRBJ2-5; no definite D call. Between the trimmed V and J ends, which lost 3 bases and 5 bases, there was a span of 10 bases. The CDR3 is 13 amino acids. Germline loops: CDR1 MGHRA, CDR2 YSYEKL. The CDR3 nucleotides read TGCGCCAGCAGCCAGGACCAGTGGGAGACCCAGTACTTC. This encodes CASSQDQWETQYF.

The chain carries TRBV27 and TRBJ2-3; D is undetermined. The CDR3 length is 14 residues. Trimming took 5 bases from V and 4 from J, leaving 13 bases between them. Germline CDR1 and CDR2: MNHEY and SMNVEV (reference sequence). This chain's CDR3 is CASSSRPSSDTQYF. The CDR3, as DNA: TGTGCCAGCAGTAGCAGGCCTTCTTCAGATACGCAGTATTTT.

Details on this clone: One end of the junction does not line up with germline, which may come from a read error. The gene calls are TRBV28 and TRBJ2-5; tentatively, D is TRBD2 (5 bases). There are 11 residues in the CDR3. Germline CDR1 reads MDHEN; CDR2 reads SYDVKM. The CDR3 DNA reads as TGTGCCAGCAGCTCACTAGAGGCCCAGTACTTC. It codes for CASSSLEAQYF.

This clone was seen ten or more times. Other DNA sequences in this sample translate to the same CDR3. In DNA form, the CDR3 reads TGCGCCAGCAGCTTGTCGGGACGGAACACCGGGGAGCTGTTTTTT. Translated, it gives CASSLSGRNTGELFF. The V gene is TRBV5-1, the J gene TRBJ2-2; D possibly uses TRBD1 or TRBD2 (5 bases each). This CDR3 region has 15 residues. V shed 1 base and J shed 1 base, with 8 bases lying between them. Germline lookup yields CDR1 SGHRS and CDR2 YFSETQ.